Listed below are T cell receptor beta chains from one sample, sequenced in a study of post-analysis software for immune sequencing data. TCRdb re-called the PCR reads through MiXCR, storing one row per CDR3 protein. This table has 600,000 to 750,000 distinct CDR3 sequences, over 45% appearing once. The specimen sequenced was blood. Receptor source: a girl between 2 and 10 years old with multiple sclerosis. CDR3s include the opening cysteine and the closing phenylalanine or tryptophan. The D gene is left open where the match is weak. Only some rows state a clone size, as once, few, many or a class for expanded clones.

clone_size,d_call,v_call,j_call,cdr3_nt,cdr3_aa
.,.,TRBV12-3/TRBV12-4,TRBJ2-5,TGTGCCAGCAGTTTTAACAACCAAGAGACCCAGTACTTC,CASSFNNQETQYF
few,.,TRBV6-6,TRBJ1-4,TGTGCCAGCAGTTACTATGAAGCAGCCTCTAATGAAAAACTGTTTTTT,CASSYYEAASNEKLFF
few,.,TRBV20-1,TRBJ2-1,TGCAGTGCCTCCCTAGCGACCAATGAGCAGTTCTTC,CSASLATNEQFF
.,TRBD1,TRBV7-9,TRBJ2-3,TGTGCCAGCAGCGGCCGGGGACAGGGTGGGGCGACGCAGTATTTT,CASSGRGQGGATQYF
.,.,TRBV7-2,TRBJ1-5,TGTGCCAGCAGCTTCCCCCAGGTGATGGCCAATCAGCCCCAGCATTTT,CASSFPQVMANQPQHF
.,.,TRBV10-3,TRBJ1-5,TGTGCCATCAGTGATATTAACCAGGAGGGATATAGCAATCAGCCCCGGCATTTT,CAISDINQEGYSNQPRHF
few,.,TRBV20-1,TRBJ2-7,TGCAGTGCTGAGGATCGCGTTAGCCCCTACGAGCAGTACTTC,CSAEDRVSPYEQYF
few,.,TRBV12-3/TRBV12-4,TRBJ1-2,TGTGCCAGCAGTTTCGCGGGGGCGTATGGCTACACCTTC,CASSFAGAYGYTF
once,.,TRBV12-3/TRBV12-4,TRBJ2-1,TGTGCCAGCAGTTTAGTAGCGGAACCCTACAATGAGCAGTTCTTC,CASSLVAEPYNEQFF
.,.,TRBV20-1,TRBJ2-6,TGCAGTGCTAGAGATCGCGATAGTCCGCAAGGGCCCAACGTCCTGACTTTC,CSARDRDSPQGPNVLTF
few,.,TRBV12-3/TRBV12-4,TRBJ2-1,TGTGCCAGCAGCAAGCTCCGGACTGTCTCCTACAATGAGCAGTTCTTC,CASSKLRTVSYNEQFF
.,.,TRBV20-1,TRBJ2-7,TGCAGTGCTAGTTTACTATCCTCGGGTGAGCAGTACTTC,CSASLLSSGEQYF